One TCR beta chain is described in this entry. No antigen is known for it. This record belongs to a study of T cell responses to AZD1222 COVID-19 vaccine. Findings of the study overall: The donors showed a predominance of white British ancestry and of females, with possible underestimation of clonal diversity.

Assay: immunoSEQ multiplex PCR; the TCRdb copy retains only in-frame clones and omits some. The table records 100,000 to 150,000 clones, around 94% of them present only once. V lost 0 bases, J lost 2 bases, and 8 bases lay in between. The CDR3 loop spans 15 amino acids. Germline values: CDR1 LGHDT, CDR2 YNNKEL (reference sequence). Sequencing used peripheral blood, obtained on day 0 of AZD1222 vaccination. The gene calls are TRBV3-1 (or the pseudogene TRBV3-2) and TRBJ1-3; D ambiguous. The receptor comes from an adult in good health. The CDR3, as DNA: TGTGCCAGCAGCCAAGAGTTAACAGCTGGAAACACCATATATTTT. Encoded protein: CASSQELTAGNTIYF.